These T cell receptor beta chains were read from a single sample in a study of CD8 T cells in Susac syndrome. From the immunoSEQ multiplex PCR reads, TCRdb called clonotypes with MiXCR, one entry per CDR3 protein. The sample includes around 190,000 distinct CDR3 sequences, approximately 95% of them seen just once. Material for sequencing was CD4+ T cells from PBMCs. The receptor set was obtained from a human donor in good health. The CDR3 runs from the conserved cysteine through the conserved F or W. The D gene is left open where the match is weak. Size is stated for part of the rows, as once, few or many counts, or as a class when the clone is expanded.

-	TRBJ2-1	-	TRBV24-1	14	CATSEDSTYNEQFF	TGTGCCACCAGTGAGGACAGCACATACAATGAGCAGTTCTTC
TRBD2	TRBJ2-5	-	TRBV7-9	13	CASSLAGGETQYF	TGTGCCAGCAGTCTAGCGGGAGGAGAGACCCAGTACTTC
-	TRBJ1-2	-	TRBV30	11	CAWSSDKGYTF	TGTGCCTGGAGCTCGGACAAAGGCTACACCTTC
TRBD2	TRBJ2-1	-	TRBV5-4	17	CASSLAGGAGAGNEQFF	TGTGCCAGCAGCTTGGCCGGAGGAGCGGGAGCCGGCAATGAGCAGTTCTTC
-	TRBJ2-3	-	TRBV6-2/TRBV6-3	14	CASSYSRGPDTQYF	TGTGCCAGCAGTTACTCGCGGGGACCTGATACGCAGTATTTT
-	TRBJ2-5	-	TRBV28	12	CASSLRQETQYF	TGTGCCAGCAGTTTACGTCAAGAGACCCAGTACTTC
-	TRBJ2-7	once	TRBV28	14	CASSPAGILREQYF	TGTGCCAGCAGTCCAGCAGGGATCCTACGCGAGCAGTACTTC
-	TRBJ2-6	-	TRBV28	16	CASRTGGGEGANVLTF	TGTGCCAGCAGAACAGGTGGGGGAGAAGGGGCCAACGTCCTGACTTTC
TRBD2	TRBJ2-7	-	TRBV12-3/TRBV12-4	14	CASSPAGDTYEQYF	TGTGCCAGCAGTCCAGCGGGAGATACCTACGAGCAGTACTTC
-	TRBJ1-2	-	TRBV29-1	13	CSVGIGHNYGYTF	TGCAGCGTTGGGATTGGACACAACTATGGCTACACCTTC
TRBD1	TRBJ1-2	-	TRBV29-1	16	CSVDQAQGAEVYGYTF	TGCAGCGTTGATCAGGCACAGGGGGCCGAAGTTTATGGCTACACCTTC
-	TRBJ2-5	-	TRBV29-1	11	CSAQGAETQYF	TGCAGCGCCCAGGGCGCAGAGACCCAGTACTTC
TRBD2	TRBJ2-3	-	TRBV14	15	CASSPGTRGTDTQYF	TGTGCCAGCAGCCCCGGGACTAGAGGTACAGATACGCAGTATTTT
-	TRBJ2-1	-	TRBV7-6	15	CATQGPEGSYNEQFF	TGTGCCACCCAGGGTCCGGAGGGCTCCTACAATGAGCAGTTCTTC
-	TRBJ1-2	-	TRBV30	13	CAWNINRSYGYTF	TGTGCCTGGAATATTAACCGATCTTATGGCTACACCTTC
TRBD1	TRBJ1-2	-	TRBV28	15	CASSGGQGVLYGYTF	TGTGCCAGCAGTGGGGGACAGGGGGTGCTCTATGGCTACACCTTC
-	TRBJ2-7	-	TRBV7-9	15	CASSLGRSGPYEQYF	TGTGCCAGCAGCTTAGGGCGTAGCGGTCCTTACGAGCAGTACTTC
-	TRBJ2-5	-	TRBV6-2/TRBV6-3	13	CASRRVGKETQYF	TGTGCCAGCAGGCGAGTAGGAAAAGAGACCCAGTACTTC
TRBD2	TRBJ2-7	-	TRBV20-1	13	CSVPGLARYEQYF	TGCAGTGTCCCGGGACTAGCCAGATACGAGCAGTACTTC
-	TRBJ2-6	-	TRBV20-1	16	CSARVPPGSGANVLTF	TGCAGTGCTAGAGTCCCGCCGGGCTCTGGGGCCAACGTCCTGACTTTC
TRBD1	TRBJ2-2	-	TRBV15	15	CATSRGDRDSGELFF	TGTGCCACCAGCAGAGGGGACAGGGACTCCGGGGAGCTGTTTTTT
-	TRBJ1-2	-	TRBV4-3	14	CASSQGPGLGGYTF	TGCGCCAGCAGCCAAGGTCCAGGATTGGGGGGCTACACCTTC
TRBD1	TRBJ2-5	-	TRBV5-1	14	CASRPGQPQETQYF	TGCGCCAGCAGGCCGGGACAGCCTCAAGAGACCCAGTACTTC
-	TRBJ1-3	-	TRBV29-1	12	CSVGGSRNTIYF	TGCAGCGTTGGGGGGAGCCGAAACACCATATATTTT
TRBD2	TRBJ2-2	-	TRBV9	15	CASSVGLADTGELFF	TGTGCCAGCAGCGTGGGACTAGCGGACACCGGGGAGCTGTTTTTT
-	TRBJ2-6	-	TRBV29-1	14	CSDPDNCWANVLTF	TGCAGCGACCCCGACAATTGCTGGGCCAACGTCCTGACTTTC
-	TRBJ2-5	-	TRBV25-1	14	CASSEVEGYETQYF	TGTGCCAGCAGTGAAGTGGAAGGGTACGAGACCCAGTACTTC
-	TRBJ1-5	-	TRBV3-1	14	CASSQDTSNQPQHF	TGTGCCAGCAGCCAAGACACGAGCAATCAGCCCCAGCATTTT
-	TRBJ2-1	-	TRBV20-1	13	CRAMVGSANEQFF	TGCAGGGCGATGGTAGGGTCGGCCAATGAGCAGTTCTTC
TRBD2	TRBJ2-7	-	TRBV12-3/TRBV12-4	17	CASSLPTSGGSSYEQYF	TGTGCCAGCAGTTTACCGACTAGCGGGGGGAGCTCCTACGAGCAGTACTTC
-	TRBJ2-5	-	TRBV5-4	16	CASSLAFGELLETQYF	TGTGCCAGCAGCTTGGCTTTCGGTGAGCTCCTGGAGACCCAGTACTTC
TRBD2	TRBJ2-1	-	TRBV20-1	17	CSARDLVAGGSYNEQFF	TGCAGTGCTAGAGATCTAGTGGCGGGAGGGTCCTACAATGAGCAGTTCTTC
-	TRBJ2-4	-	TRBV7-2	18	CASSLELGPGRAKNIQYF	TGTGCCAGCAGCTTAGAATTAGGGCCGGGGAGAGCCAAAAACATTCAGTACTTC
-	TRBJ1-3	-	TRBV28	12	CASWGSGNTIYF	TGTGCCAGCTGGGGAAGTGGAAACACCATATATTTT
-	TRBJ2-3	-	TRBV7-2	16	CASSPNLDVSTDTQYF	TGTGCCAGCAGCCCAAATCTGGATGTTAGCACAGATACGCAGTATTTT
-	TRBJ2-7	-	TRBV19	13	CASKDGQTYEQYF	TGTGCCAGTAAGGACGGTCAGACCTACGAGCAGTACTTC
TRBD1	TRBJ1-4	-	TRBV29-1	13	CSAAGQGWEKLFF	TGCAGCGCCGCGGGACAGGGTTGGGAAAAACTGTTTTTT
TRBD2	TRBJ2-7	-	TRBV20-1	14	CSAPLTSGMEEQYF	TGCAGTGCACCTCTGACTAGCGGGATGGAAGAGCAGTACTTC
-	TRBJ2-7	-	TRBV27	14	CASRRQPEYYEQYF	TGTGCCAGCAGAAGACAGCCGGAGTACTACGAGCAGTACTTC
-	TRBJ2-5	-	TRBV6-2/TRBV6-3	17	CASSYSMAGQRRETQYF	TGTGCCAGCAGTTACTCGATGGCGGGCCAAAGGCGGGAGACCCAGTACTTC
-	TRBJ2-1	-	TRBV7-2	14	CASSISGTYNEQFF	TGTGCCAGCAGCATTAGCGGAACCTACAATGAGCAGTTCTTC